One sample yielded the 23 T cell receptor beta chains listed below, sequenced in a study of CD8+CD57+ T cells in acquired aplastic anemia. TCR beta VDJ and CDR3 profiling used genomic DNA as template. TCRdb re-analysed the reads in MiXCR, keeping a single row per CDR3 protein. The sample comprises approximately 130,000 distinct CDR3 sequences, more than 35% of which are singletons, and under 9% rests with the top ten. Sequenced: sorted CD4+, CD8+, or CD8+CD57+ T cells (not recorded which) from PBMCs. The receptors derive from a human donor in good health, serving as a control.

This chain uses TRBV19 with TRBJ2-7; either TRBD1 or TRBD2 may fit D (5 bases each). This CDR3 has 14 amino acids. The V gene lost 5 bases and the J gene lost 3 bases, with 14 bases spanning the gap. Germline V CDR1 and CDR2: LNHDA, SQIVND (reference sequence). The CDR3: CASSPPGPNYEQYF. CDR3 in DNA: TGTGCCAGTAGTCCGCCGGGACCGAACTACGAGCAGTACTTC.

The V gene is TRBV19, the J gene TRBJ1-1; 7 bases fit TRBD1. Per the germline V gene, CDR1 is LNHDA and CDR2 is SQIVND (reference sequence). This CDR3 spans 14 amino acids. With 7 bases clipped from V and 2 bases from J, the junction kept 7 bases outside the gene matches. CDR3 DNA: TGTGCCAGTACCGCGACAGGGCATAACACTGAAGCTTTCTTT. This codes for CASTATGHNTEAFF.

The V gene is TRBV7-3, the J gene TRBJ2-1, with D hard to call. V was shortened by 8 bases and J by 1 base, with 6 bases between the two germline ends. The CDR3 has 12 residues. Germline CDR1 is SGHTA and CDR2 is FQGTGA. The CDR3 DNA is TGTGCCAGCGGCTCATCCTACAATGAGCAGTTCTTC. Translated: CASGSSYNEQFF.

This clonotype was detected ten times or more. CDR3 protein: CASSLASGSNYGYTF. The CDR3 nucleotides are TGTGCCAGCAGCTTAGCCAGCGGATCGAACTATGGCTACACCTTC. This chain uses TRBV7-9 with TRBJ1-2; D not resolved. Germline CDR1 reads SEHNR; CDR2 reads FQNEAQ (reference sequence). This CDR3 comprises 15 residues. V was shortened by 0 bases and J by 2 bases, with 10 bases between the two germline ends.

In this sample, this clonotype turned up many times. This chain uses TRBV11-2 with TRBJ2-7; the match to TRBD1 covers 10 bases. Germline CDR1 reads SGHAT; CDR2 reads FQNNGV. J gave up 0 bases and V 4 bases, and 9 bases lay outside the gene matches. The CDR3 totals 17 residues. CDR3 amino acids: CASSSNWDRGFSYEQYF. CDR3 nucleotide sequence: TGTGCCAGCAGCTCAAATTGGGACAGGGGATTCTCCTACGAGCAGTACTTC.

This clonotype was seen repeatedly, ten times or more. The chain joins TRBV4-1 to TRBJ2-1; D may be TRBD2 (5 bases). Looked up from germline, CDR1 is MGHRA and CDR2 is YSYEKL. With 0 bases removed from V and 2 bases from J, the gap between germline ends came to 8 bases. This CDR3 has 15 amino acids. The CDR3 DNA reads as TGCGCCAGCAGCCAAGAAGCGGCTACCTACAATGAGCAGTTCTTC. Protein product: CASSQEAATYNEQFF.

This clonotype has a handful of counts. The CDR3 DNA reads as TGTGCCAGCAAAAAGGCAGGAAGCTCCTACAATGAAGCTTTCTTT. Encoded protein: CASKKAGSSYNEAFF. The chain joins TRBV2 to TRBJ1-1; D not certain. Germline CDR1 is SNHLY and CDR2 is FYNNEI. The CDR3 runs to 15 residues. Trimming removed 7 bases from V and 7 bases from J, with 22 bases in between. The full variable domain, in which reference TRBV2 and TRBJ1-1 provide the parts outside the CDR3, is EPEVTQTPSHQVTQMGQEVILRCVPISNHLYFYWYRQILGQKVEFLVSFYNNEISEKSEIFDDQFSVERPDGSNFTLKIRSTKLEDSAMYFCASKKAGSSYNEAFFGQGTRLTVV.

This clonotype has just one count. This chain uses TRBV9 with TRBJ1-2; D unresolved. Trimming left V 4 bases short and J 7 bases short, with 23 bases between. Germline V gene sequence: CDR1 SGDLS, CDR2 YYNGEE. The CDR3 is 16 residues long. CDR3 sequence: CASSTPPPDTRGGYTF. CDR3 nucleotides: TGTGCCAGCAGCACCCCACCACCTGATACGCGGGGTGGCTACACCTTC.

Concerning this clonotype itself: Just one base apart from a much larger clone, this may be a read error. The CDR3 coding sequence is TGTGCCAGCAGCTCTAGGGCGGGGGCGAATACAGATACGCAGTGTTTT. Translated, it gives CASSSRAGANTDTQCF. V is TRBV11-1 and J is TRBJ2-3; possibly TRBD2 for D (7 bases). Germline CDR1 reads SGHAT; CDR2 reads FQDESV (reference sequence). This CDR3 has 16 amino acids.

V gene TRBV10-3 combines with J gene TRBJ1-2, with 9 positions matching TRBD1. J gave up 3 bases and V 0 bases, and 8 bases lay outside the gene matches. This CDR3 has 17 amino acids. The V gene's germline CDR1 is ENHRY and CDR2 SYGVKD. CDR3 residues: CAISESNRGQDHYGYTF. The CDR3 DNA reads TGTGCCATCAGTGAGTCAAACAGGGGGCAAGACCACTATGGCTACACCTTC.

Comment on this clonotype: Compared with germline, one end of the junction differs, possibly owing to a read error. V gene TRBV4-1 combines with J gene TRBJ1-4; D ambiguous. The CDR3 has 18 residues. Germline V gene lookup returns CDR1 MGHRA and CDR2 YSYEKL. This chain's CDR3 is CASSQDRSQSLANGKLFF. The CDR3 DNA reads as TGCGCCAGCAGCCAAGATAGGAGCCAGTCGCTTGCTAATGGAAAACTGTTTTTT.

On this clonotype itself: This may stem from a read error, because a much larger clone lies one nucleotide away. The V and J genes are TRBV7-6 and TRBJ2-2, with a tentative D call TRBD2 (5 bases). There are 14 residues in the CDR3. From germline, CDR1 is SGHVS and CDR2 FNYEAQ. The CDR3, as DNA: TGTGCCAGCAGCATGGACTTTATGACCGAGGAGCTGTTTTTT. This codes for CASSMDFMTEELFF.

In the case of this clonotype: A much larger clonotype is one base distant, so this may be a read error. The gene calls are TRBV5-5 and TRBJ1-2; D remains unclear. This CDR3 is 13 amino acids long. With 0 bases removed from V and 7 bases from J, the gap between germline ends came to 10 bases. Germline CDR1 SGHKS, CDR2 YYEKEE (reference sequence). Here the CDR3 DNA reads TGTGCCAGCAGCTTGGAGGGATACTTTGGCTACACCTTC. It translates to CASSLEGYFGYTF.

Turning to this clonotype: A junction boundary mismatches the germline segment, possibly from a read error. This rearrangement joins TRBV6-1 to TRBJ1-1; 7 bases are shared with TRBD1. The germline gives CDR1 MNHNS, CDR2 SASEGT. The CDR3 loop spans 14 amino acids. CDR3 loop: CASSAGQVKTEAFF. DNA of the CDR3: TGTGCCAGCAGTGCTGGACAGGTGAAGACTGAAGCTTTCTTT.

There are a few counts of this clonotype. This chain links TRBV29-1 with TRBJ2-7; D may match TRBD1 or TRBD2 (5 bases each). The V gene lost 6 bases and the J gene lost 5 bases, with 14 bases spanning the gap. This CDR3 spans 12 amino acids. Germline V gene sequence: CDR1 SQVTM, CDR2 ANQGSEA. Written as DNA, the CDR3 is TGCAGCGTCGGGACCCTCCACCACGAGCAGTACTTC. Protein sequence: CSVGTLHHEQYF.

This clonotype has ten or more counts. This chain links TRBV20-1 with TRBJ1-1; D may be TRBD1 (6 bases). Germline CDR1 is DFQATT and CDR2 is SNEGSKA (reference sequence). CDR3 length: 11 residues. The germline V and J ends were trimmed by 2 bases and 9 bases, with 10 bases remaining between them. DNA of the CDR3: TGCAGTGCTAGAAGACAGGATAAAGCTTTCTTT. Residues: CSARRQDKAFF.

This clonotype came up many times. The chain links TRBV20-1 to TRBJ1-5, with 9 bases matching TRBD1. V was pared by 5 bases and J by 4 bases, with 9 bases of the junction left unmatched. Germline values: CDR1 DFQATT, CDR2 SNEGSKA (reference sequence). The CDR3 consists of 15 residues. CDR3 coding DNA: TGCAGTGCTTCCCCCGGGACAGGGAGGAATCAGCCCCAGCATTTT. It yields the protein CSASPGTGRNQPQHF.

This clonotype has a count of ten or more. The chain recombines TRBV24-1 with TRBJ1-1; no firm D call. In germline, CDR1 is KGHDR, CDR2 SFDVKD. V was clipped by 8 bases and J by 1 base, with 7 bases between them. The CDR3 totals 12 residues. CDR3 region: CATKGANTEAFF. CDR3 DNA sequence: TGTGCCACCAAGGGCGCGAACACTGAAGCTTTCTTT.

About this clonotype: Possible read error: a much larger clone is one base away. The J gene is TRBJ1-3, the V gene TRBV4-2, with TRBD1 identical over 7 bases. Germline lookup yields CDR1 LGHNA and CDR2 YNFKEQ. The CDR3 is 18 amino acids. The ends lost 0 bases at V and 6 bases at J; junction bases unmatched: 14. The CDR3 here is CASSQDWGQFPPENTIYF. CDR3 DNA sequence: TGTGCCAGCAGCCAAGATTGGGGACAGTTTCCTCCTGAAAACACCATATATTTT.

This clonotype appeared a few times. The rearrangement uses TRBV28 and TRBJ1-4, with TRBD1 as a possible D gene (6 bases). The CDR3 is made up of 15 amino acids. V lost 7 bases, J lost 7 bases, and 19 bases lay in between. The V gene's germline CDR1 is MDHEN and CDR2 SYDVKM. The CDR3 DNA reads TGTGCCAGCAACCCCGCGGGGGCCCGAGGTGAAAAACTGTTTTTT. Translating gives CASNPAGARGEKLFF.

V is TRBV6-1 and J is TRBJ2-7, with 15 bases aligning to TRBD2. The germline gives CDR1 MNHNS, CDR2 SASEGT. J gave up 9 bases and V 7 bases, and 13 bases lay outside the gene matches. The CDR3 consists of 16 residues. CDR3: CASMAPGLAGGGRQYF. Written as DNA, the CDR3 is TGTGCCAGCATGGCCCCAGGACTAGCGGGAGGGGGCCGGCAGTACTTC.

V and J are TRBV19 and TRBJ2-2; either TRBD1 or TRBD2 may fit D (5 bases each). V was clipped by 10 bases and J by 10 bases, with 13 bases between them. The germline V gene encodes CDR1 LNHDA and CDR2 SQIVND (reference sequence). The CDR3 extends over 11 amino acids. CDR3 residues: CATALGTELFF. CDR3 nucleotides: TGTGCCACTGCTTTGGGGACGGAGCTGTTTTTT.

This rearrangement joins TRBV28 to TRBJ1-3, with D maybe TRBD1 (6 bases). Germline V gene data show CDR1 as MDHEN and CDR2 as SYDVKM. This CDR3 comprises 16 residues. Trimming stripped 1 base from V and 3 bases from J, with 13 bases between. Here the CDR3 DNA reads TGTGCCAGCAGTTTATATCGGGGGGCAGTTGGAAACACCATATATTTT. It specifies CASSLYRGAVGNTIYF.